In this sample, the clone carrying this T cell receptor (beta chain) turned up a few times. Its antigen remains unidentified. These data come from a study of blood T cells in healthy people across ages. Study at large: About one barcoded beta molecule per two T cells came from capture by template switching.

Each sample used at least 7 million PBMCs. Study-level points and caveats: Older individuals had lower TCR beta diversity per million T cells (the decline was roughly linear).

Next came a second PCR, run for 7 to 11 cycles, which used a sample-barcoded 5' primer along with a J-beta primer mix. Via MiXCR, TCRdb re-called the 5' RACE reads, giving one row per CDR3 protein. Here the sample spans about 940,000 distinct CDR3 sequences, around 48% being singletons. Germline V CDR1 and CDR2: MDHEN, SYDVKM. CDR3 length: 15 residues. Trimming cost V 2 bases and J 6 bases, with 15 bases left between them. The sample consisted of blood. The source is a man aged 30 to 45 in good health. The chain couples TRBV28 to TRBJ2-3; D is possibly TRBD1 (5 bases). The CDR3 sequence: CASSLGTGAADTQYF. In nucleotides, the CDR3 is TGTGCCAGCAGTTTAGGTACAGGAGCTGCTGATACGCAGTATTTT.